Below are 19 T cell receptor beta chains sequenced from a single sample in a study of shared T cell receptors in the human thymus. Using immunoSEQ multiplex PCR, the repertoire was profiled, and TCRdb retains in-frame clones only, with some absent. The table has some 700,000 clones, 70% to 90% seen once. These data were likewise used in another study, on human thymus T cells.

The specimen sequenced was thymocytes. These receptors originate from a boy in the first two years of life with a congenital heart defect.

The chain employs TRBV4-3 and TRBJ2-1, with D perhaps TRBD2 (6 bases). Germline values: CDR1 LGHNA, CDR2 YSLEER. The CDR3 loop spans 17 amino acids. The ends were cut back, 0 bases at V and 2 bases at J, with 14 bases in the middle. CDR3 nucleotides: TGCGCCAGCAGCCAAGAGGGAACGGGAGATGCCTACAATGAGCAGTTCTTC. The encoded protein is CASSQEGTGDAYNEQFF.

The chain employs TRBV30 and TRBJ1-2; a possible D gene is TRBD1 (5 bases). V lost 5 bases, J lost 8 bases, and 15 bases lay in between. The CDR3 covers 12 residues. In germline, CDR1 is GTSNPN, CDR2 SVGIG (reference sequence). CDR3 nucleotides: TGTGCCTGGCTAACCGGGACTAACGGCTACACCTTC. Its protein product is CAWLTGTNGYTF.

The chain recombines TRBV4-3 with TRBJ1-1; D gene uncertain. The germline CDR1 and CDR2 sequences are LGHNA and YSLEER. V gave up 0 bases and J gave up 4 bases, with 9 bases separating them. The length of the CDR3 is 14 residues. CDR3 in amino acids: CASSQDQEATEAFF. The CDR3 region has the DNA TGCGCCAGCAGCCAAGATCAGGAGGCCACTGAAGCTTTCTTT.

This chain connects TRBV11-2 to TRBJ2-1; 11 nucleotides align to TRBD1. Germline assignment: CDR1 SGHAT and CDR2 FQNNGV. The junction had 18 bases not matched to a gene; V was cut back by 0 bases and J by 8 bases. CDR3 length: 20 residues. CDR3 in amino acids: CASSLDPGAHGGQGGDEQFF. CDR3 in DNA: TGTGCCAGCAGCTTAGATCCCGGTGCACACGGGGGACAGGGGGGGGATGAGCAGTTCTTC. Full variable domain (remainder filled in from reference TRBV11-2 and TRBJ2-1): EAGVAQSPRYKIIEKRQSVAFWCNPISGHATLYWYQQILGQGPKLLIQFQNNGVVDDSQLPKDRFSAERLKGVDSTLKIQPAKLEDSAVYLCASSLDPGAHGGQGGDEQFFGPGTRLTVL.

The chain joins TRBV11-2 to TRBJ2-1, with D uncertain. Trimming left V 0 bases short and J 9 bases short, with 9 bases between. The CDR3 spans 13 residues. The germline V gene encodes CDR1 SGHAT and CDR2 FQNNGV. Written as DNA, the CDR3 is TGTGCCAGCAGCTTAGATCGCACACCTGAGCAGTTCTTC. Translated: CASSLDRTPEQFF.

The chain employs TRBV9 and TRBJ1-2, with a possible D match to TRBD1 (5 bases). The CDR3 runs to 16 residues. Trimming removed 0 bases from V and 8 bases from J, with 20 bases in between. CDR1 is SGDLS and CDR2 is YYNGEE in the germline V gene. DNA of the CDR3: TGTGCCAGCAGCGTAGCTCTGGGGCTGGGTCTGCGGGGCTACACCTTC. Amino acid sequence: CASSVALGLGLRGYTF.

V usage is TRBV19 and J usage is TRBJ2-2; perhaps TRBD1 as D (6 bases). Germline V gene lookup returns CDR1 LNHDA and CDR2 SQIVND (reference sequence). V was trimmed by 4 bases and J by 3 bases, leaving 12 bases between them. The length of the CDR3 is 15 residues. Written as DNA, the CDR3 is TGTGCCAGTAGTAGCCCGGACAGACACACCGGGGAGCTGTTTTTT. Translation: CASSSPDRHTGELFF. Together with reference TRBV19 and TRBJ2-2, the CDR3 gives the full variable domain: DGGITQSPKYLFRKEGQNVTLSCEQNLNHDAMYWYRQDPGQGLRLIYYSQIVNDFQKGDIAEGYSVSREKKESFPLTVTSAQKNPTAFYLCASSSPDRHTGELFFGEGSRLTVL.

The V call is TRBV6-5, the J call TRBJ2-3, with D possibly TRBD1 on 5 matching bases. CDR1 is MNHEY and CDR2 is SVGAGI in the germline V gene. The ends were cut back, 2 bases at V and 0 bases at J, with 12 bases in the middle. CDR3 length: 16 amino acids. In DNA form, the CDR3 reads TGTGCCAGCAGTTACCCCCTGGACATAAGCACAGATACGCAGTATTTT. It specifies CASSYPLDISTDTQYF.

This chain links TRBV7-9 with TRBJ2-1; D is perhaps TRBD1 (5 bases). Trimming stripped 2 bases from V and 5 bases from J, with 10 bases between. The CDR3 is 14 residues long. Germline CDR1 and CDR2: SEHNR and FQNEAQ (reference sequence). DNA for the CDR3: TGTGCCAGCAGCTTATTGCAGGACAACAATGAGCAGTTCTTC. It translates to CASSLLQDNNEQFF.

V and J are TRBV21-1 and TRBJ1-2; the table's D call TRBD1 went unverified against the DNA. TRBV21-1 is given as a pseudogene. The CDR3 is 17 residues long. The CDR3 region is CASSKAGTGGIRDGYTF. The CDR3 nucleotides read TGTGCCAGCAGCAAAGCGGGGACAGGGGGGATTAGGGATGGCTACACCTTC.

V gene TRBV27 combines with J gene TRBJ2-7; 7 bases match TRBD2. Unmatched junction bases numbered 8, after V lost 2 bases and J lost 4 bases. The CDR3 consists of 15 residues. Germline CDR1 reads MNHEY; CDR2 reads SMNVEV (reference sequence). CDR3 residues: CASSLKWEGRYEQYF. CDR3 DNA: TGTGCCAGCAGTTTAAAGTGGGAGGGCCGATACGAGCAGTACTTC.

Written as DNA, the CDR3 is TGTGCCAGCAGTGGCCCGGGACAGATGGCCTACGAGCAGTACTTC. Translation: CASSGPGQMAYEQYF. V is TRBV6-1 and J is TRBJ2-7; 7 bases map to TRBD1. The CDR3 runs to 15 residues. Germline lookup yields CDR1 MNHNS and CDR2 SASEGT. Unmatched junction bases numbered 8, after V lost 4 bases and J lost 2 bases.

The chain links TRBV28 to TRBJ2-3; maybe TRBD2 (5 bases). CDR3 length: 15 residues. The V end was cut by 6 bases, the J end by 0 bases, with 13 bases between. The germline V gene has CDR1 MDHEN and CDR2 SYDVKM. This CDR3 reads CASSLGVSSTDTQYF. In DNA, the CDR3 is TGTGCCAGCAGCTTGGGAGTTTCTAGCACAGATACGCAGTATTTT.

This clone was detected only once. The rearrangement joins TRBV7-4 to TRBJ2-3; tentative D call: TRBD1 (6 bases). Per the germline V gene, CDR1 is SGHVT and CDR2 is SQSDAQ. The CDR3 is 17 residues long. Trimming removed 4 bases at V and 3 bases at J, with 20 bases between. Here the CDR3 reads CASSSRPRPDSTDTQYF. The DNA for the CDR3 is TGTGCCAGCAGCTCGAGACCCCGACCGGACAGTACAGATACGCAGTATTTT.

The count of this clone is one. This CDR3 reads CACRRGNDEKLFF. The CDR3 DNA follows: TGTGCCTGTCGCAGGGGCAACGATGAAAAACTGTTTTTT. This chain connects TRBV30 to TRBJ1-4; D perhaps matches TRBD1 (6 bases). The CDR3 has 13 residues. Per germline, CDR1 GTSNPN and CDR2 SVGIG (reference sequence). Trimming stripped 6 bases from V and 6 bases from J, with 14 bases between.

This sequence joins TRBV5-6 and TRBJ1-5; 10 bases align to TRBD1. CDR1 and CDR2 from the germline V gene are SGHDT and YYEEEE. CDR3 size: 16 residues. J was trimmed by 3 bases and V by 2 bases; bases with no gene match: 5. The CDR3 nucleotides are TGTGCCAGCAGCTTCGGGGGACAGGGGATCAATCAGCCCCAGCATTTT. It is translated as CASSFGGQGINQPQHF.

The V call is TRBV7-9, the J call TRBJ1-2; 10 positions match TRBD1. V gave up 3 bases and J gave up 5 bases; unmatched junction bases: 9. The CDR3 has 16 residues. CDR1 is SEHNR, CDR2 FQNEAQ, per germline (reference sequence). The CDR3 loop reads CASSFPATGGWYGYTF. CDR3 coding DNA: TGTGCCAGCAGCTTCCCTGCGACAGGGGGCTGGTATGGCTACACCTTC.

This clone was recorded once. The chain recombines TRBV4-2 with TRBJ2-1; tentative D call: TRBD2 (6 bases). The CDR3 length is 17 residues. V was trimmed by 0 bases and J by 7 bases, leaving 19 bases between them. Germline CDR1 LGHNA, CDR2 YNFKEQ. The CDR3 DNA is TGTGCCAGCAGCCAAGAACCCAACGGGAGCTGCGGGAATGAGCAGTTCTTC. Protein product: CASSQEPNGSCGNEQFF.

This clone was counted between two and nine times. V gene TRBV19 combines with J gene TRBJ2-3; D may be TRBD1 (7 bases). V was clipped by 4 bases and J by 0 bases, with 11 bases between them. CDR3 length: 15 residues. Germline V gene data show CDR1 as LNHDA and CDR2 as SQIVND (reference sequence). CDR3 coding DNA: TGTGCCAGTAGTAGCGGGACAGAAAGCACAGATACGCAGTATTTT. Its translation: CASSSGTESTDTQYF.